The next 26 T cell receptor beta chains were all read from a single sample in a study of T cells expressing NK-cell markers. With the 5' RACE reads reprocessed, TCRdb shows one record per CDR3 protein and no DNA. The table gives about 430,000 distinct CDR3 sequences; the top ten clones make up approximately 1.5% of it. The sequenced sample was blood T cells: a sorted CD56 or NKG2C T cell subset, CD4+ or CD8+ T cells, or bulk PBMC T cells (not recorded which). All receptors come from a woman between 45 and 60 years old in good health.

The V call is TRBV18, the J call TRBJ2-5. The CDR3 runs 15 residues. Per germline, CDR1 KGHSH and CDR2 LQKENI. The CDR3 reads CASSPSGVAEETQYF. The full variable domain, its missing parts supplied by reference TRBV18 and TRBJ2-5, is NAGVMQNPRHLVRRRGQEARLRCSPMKGHSHVYWYRQLPEEGLKFMVYLQKENIIDESGMPKERFSAEFPKEGPSILRIQQVVRGDSAAYFCASSPSGVAEETQYFGPGTRLLVL.

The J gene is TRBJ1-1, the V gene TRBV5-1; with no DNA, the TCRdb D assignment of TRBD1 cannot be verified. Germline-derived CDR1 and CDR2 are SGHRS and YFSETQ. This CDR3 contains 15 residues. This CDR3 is CASSEQGPIFSEAFF.

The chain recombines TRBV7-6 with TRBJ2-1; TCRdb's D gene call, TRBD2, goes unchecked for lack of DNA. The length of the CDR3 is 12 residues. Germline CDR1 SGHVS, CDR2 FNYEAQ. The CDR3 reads CASSWDLFEQFF.

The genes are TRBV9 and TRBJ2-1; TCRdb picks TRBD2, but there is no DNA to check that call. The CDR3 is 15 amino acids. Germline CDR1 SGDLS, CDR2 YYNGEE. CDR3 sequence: CASSVEVAGVGEQFF.

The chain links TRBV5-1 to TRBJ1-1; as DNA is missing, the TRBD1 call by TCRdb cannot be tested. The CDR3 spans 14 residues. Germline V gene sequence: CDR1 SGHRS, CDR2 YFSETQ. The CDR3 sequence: CASSLGDRVSEAFF.

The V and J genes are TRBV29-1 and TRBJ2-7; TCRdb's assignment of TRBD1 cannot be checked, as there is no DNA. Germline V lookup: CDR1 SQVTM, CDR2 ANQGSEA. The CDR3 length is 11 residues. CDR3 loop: CSVGGQNEQYF.

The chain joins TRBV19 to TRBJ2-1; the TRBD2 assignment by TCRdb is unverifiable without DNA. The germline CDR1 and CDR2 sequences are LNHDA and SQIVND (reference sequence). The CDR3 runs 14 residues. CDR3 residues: CASTPSGVYNEQFF.

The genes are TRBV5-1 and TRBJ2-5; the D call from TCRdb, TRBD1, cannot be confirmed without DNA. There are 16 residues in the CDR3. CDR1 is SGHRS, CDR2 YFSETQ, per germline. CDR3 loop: CASSLAGRDTQETQYF.

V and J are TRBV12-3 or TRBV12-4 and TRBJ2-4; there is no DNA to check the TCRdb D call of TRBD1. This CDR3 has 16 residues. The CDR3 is CASSLGGQGGKNIQYF.

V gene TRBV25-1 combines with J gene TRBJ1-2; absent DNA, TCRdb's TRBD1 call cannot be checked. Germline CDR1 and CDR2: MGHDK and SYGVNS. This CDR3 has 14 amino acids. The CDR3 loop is CASRRWGTVYGYTF.

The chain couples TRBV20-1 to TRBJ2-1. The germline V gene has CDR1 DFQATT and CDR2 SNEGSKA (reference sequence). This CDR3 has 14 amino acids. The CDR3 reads CSASRGNSYNEQFF.

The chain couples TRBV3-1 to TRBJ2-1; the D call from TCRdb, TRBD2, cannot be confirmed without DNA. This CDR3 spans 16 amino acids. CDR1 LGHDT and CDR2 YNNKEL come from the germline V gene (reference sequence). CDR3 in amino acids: CASSRPRLAGLNEQFF.

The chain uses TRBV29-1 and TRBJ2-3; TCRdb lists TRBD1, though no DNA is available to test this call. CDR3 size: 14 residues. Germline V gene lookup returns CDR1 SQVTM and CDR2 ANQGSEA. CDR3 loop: CSVDPGGVTDTQYF.

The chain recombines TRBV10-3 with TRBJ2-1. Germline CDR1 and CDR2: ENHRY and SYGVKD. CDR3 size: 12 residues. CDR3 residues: CAIRTYTTDQFF.

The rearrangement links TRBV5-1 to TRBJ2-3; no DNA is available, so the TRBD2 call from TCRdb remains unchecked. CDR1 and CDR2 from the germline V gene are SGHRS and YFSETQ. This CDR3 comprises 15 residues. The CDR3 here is CASSSKWGAQDTQYF.

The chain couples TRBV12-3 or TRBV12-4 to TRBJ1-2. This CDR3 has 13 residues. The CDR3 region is CASSLKGPYGYTF.

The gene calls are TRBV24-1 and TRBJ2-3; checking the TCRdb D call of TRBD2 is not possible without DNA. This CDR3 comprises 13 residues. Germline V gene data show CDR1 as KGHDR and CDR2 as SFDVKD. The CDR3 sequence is CATSTAGTDTQYF.

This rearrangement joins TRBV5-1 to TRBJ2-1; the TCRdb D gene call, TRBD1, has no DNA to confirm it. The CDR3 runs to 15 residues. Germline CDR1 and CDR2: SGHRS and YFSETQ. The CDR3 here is CASSTTGLGYNEQFF.

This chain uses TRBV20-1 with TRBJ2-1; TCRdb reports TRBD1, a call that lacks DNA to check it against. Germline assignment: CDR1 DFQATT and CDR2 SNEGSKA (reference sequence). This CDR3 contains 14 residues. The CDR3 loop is CSARDPLTGNEQFF.

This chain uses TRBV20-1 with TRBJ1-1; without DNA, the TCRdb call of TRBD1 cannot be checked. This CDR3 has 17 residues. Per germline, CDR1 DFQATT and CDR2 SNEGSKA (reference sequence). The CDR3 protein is CSARDPRQGALNTEAFF.

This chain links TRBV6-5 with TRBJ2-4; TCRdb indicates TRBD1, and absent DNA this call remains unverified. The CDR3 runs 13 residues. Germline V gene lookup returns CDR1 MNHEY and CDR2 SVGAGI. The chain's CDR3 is CASRNRGSGIQYF.

CDR3 loop: CASSALGGANTDTQYF. The gene calls are TRBV6-1 and TRBJ2-3; TCRdb calls TRBD2, which cannot be checked without DNA. Germline lookup yields CDR1 MNHNS and CDR2 SASEGT. The CDR3 has 16 amino acids.

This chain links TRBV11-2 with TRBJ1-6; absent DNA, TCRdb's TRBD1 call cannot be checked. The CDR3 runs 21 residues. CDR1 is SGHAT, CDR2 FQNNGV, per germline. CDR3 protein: CASSLNFPRQGSGLGNSPLHF. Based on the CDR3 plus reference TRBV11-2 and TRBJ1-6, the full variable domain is EAGVAQSPRYKIIEKRQSVAFWCNPISGHATLYWYQQILGQGPKLLIQFQNNGVVDDSQLPKDRFSAERLKGVDSTLKIQPAKLEDSAVYLCASSLNFPRQGSGLGNSPLHFGNGTRLTVT.

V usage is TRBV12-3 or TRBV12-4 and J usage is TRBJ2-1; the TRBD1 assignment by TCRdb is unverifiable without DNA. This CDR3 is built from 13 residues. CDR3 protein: CASSHLQGHEQFF.

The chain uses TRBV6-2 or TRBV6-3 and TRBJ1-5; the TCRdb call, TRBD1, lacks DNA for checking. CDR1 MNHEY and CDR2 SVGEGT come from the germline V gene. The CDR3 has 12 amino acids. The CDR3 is CAVRQGNQPQHF.

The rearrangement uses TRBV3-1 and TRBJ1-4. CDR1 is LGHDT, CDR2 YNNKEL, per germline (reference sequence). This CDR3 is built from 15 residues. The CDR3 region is CASSQGFQENEKLFF.